This is a list of T cell receptor beta chains from one sample in a study of tumor and adjacent non-tumor tissue in lung cancer. TCRdb re-derived calls from the multiplex PCR reads in MiXCR, one entry per CDR3 protein. The sample carries 50,000 or so distinct CDR3 sequences, about 70% recorded once. Sequencing input: distant non-tumor lung tissue. The receptor set was obtained from a woman aged 55-69 years with non-small cell lung cancer. The CDR3 runs from the conserved cysteine through the conserved F or W. The order of the fields is clone size, D gene, V gene, J gene, CDR3 DNA, CDR3 protein. D genes are given only for firm matches. A clone size is listed for some rows: how often the clone was seen (once, few, many), or a class if it is expanded.

size: NA
D: NA
V: TRBV6-6
J: TRBJ1-2
DNA: TGTGCCAGCAGCCAGAGGCAGGCTAACTATGGCTACGTCTTC
CDR3: CASSQRQANYGYVF

size: NA
D: NA
V: TRBV10-2
J: TRBJ2-5
DNA: TGCTCCGGCAAACACTCAGGGGAGACCCAGTACTTC
CDR3: CSGKHSGETQYF

size: NA
D: TRBD1
V: TRBV4-1
J: TRBJ2-2
DNA: TGCGCCAGCAGCCTAGTTTTCCTGCTAAGGGGGCGGACCGGGGAGCTGCTTTTT
CDR3: CASSLVFLLRGRTGELLF

size: many
D: NA
V: TRBV19
J: TRBJ2-1
DNA: TGTGCCAGTAAGGCAGCAGCGGATTACAATGAGCAGTTCTTC
CDR3: CASKAAADYNEQFF

size: NA
D: NA
V: TRBV11-2
J: TRBJ2-2
DNA: TGTGCCATCAGCTCTCCCCAGGGGAGGCGGAACAGCGGGGAGCTGTTTTTT
CDR3: CAISSPQGRRNSGELFF

size: many
D: NA
V: TRBV24-1
J: TRBJ2-1
DNA: TGTGCCACCAGTGATTTATACAGGGACAATGAGCAGTTCTTC
CDR3: CATSDLYRDNEQFF

size: NA
D: NA
V: TRBV12-3/TRBV12-4
J: TRBJ2-7
DNA: TGTGCCGGCCTTGGGGGGGCATCCTACGAGCAGCACTTC
CDR3: CAGLGGASYEQHF

size: NA
D: NA
V: TRBV4-1
J: TRBJ1-2
DNA: TGCGCCAGCAGCCCCAGTAGGGCAGGGTGCTTAGGTGGCTACACCTTC
CDR3: CASSPSRAGCLGGYTF

size: NA
D: TRBD2
V: TRBV2
J: TRBJ2-7
DNA: TGTGCCAGCAGTGATGGTGTCGGGGGGGCCGGCGAGCAGTACTTC
CDR3: CASSDGVGGAGEQYF

size: many
D: TRBD2
V: TRBV20-1
J: TRBJ2-1
DNA: TGCAGTGCTAGATTAGAATCTAGCGGCTTATACAATGAGCAGTTCTTC
CDR3: CSARLESSGLYNEQFF

size: NA
D: NA
V: TRBV4-3
J: TRBJ2-7
DNA: TGCGCCGGCGGCTATTACAACTCCTACGGGCAGTATTTC
CDR3: CAGGYYNSYGQYF

size: NA
D: NA
V: TRBV11-3
J: TRBJ1-6
DNA: TGTGCCAGCAGCTTAGAGGGCGGATACAATTCACCCCTCCACTTT
CDR3: CASSLEGGYNSPLHF

size: NA
D: NA
V: TRBV28
J: TRBJ2-1
DNA: TGTGCCAGCAGTTTTACGTGGGACGGTAATGAGCAGTTCTTC
CDR3: CASSFTWDGNEQFF

size: few
D: NA
V: TRBV28
J: TRBJ1-1
DNA: TGTGCCAGCAGACCCAGGATAGGGGGGAGCACTGAAGCTTTCTTT
CDR3: CASRPRIGGSTEAFF

size: NA
D: NA
V: TRBV28
J: TRBJ2-2
DNA: TGTGCCAGCAGTTTAACAGGGTTAAACAACGGGGGGCTGTTTTTT
CDR3: CASSLTGLNNGGLFF

size: NA
D: NA
V: TRBV7-2
J: TRBJ2-3
DNA: TGTGCCAGCAGCTTAACGCCGGATACGCAGTATTTT
CDR3: CASSLTPDTQYF

size: NA
D: NA
V: TRBV6-5
J: TRBJ2-5
DNA: TGTGTCAGCAGTCGGACAAGTGGTCAAAAGACCCAGTACTTC
CDR3: CVSSRTSGQKTQYF

size: NA
D: TRBD2
V: TRBV7-8
J: TRBJ2-5
DNA: TGTGCCAGTAGCCAAAGCTCCGGGACTAGTAGGGTCCAGTACTTC
CDR3: CASSQSSGTSRVQYF

size: NA
D: NA
V: TRBV11-2
J: TRBJ1-2
DNA: TGTGCCAGCAGCCCCAAATGGGGTACCCGCGTCTATAACTACACCTTC
CDR3: CASSPKWGTRVYNYTF

size: NA
D: TRBD1
V: TRBV4-3
J: TRBJ2-6
DNA: TGCGCCAGCAACCAAGGAACAGGGGAACGTAGGTCTGGGGCCAACCTCCTGACTTTC
CDR3: CASNQGTGERRSGANLLTF

size: NA
D: TRBD1
V: TRBV5-1
J: TRBJ1-1
DNA: TGCGCCAGCAGCCCCGCGACAGGGAACACTGGAGCTTCCTTT
CDR3: CASSPATGNTGASF

size: NA
D: NA
V: TRBV5-6
J: TRBJ1-2
DNA: TGTACCAGCAGCGGCTCAAGCACCTACACCTTC
CDR3: CTSSGSSTYTF

size: NA
D: TRBD1
V: TRBV4-1
J: TRBJ1-1
DNA: TGTGCCAGCAGCTACACACAGGGGGCTAATGAAGCTTTCTTT
CDR3: CASSYTQGANEAFF

size: NA
D: NA
V: TRBV6-2/TRBV6-3
J: TRBJ2-2
DNA: TGTGCCAGTAGTTACTCTCGGGGAGGAAGGGCCGGGGAGCTGTTTTTT
CDR3: CASSYSRGGRAGELFF

size: NA
D: TRBD1
V: TRBV7-8
J: TRBJ1-1
DNA: TGTGCCAGCAGCCCGACAGGGAACACTGGAGCTTTCTTT
CDR3: CASSPTGNTGAFF

size: NA
D: NA
V: TRBV12-3/TRBV12-4
J: TRBJ1-1
DNA: TGTGTCAGCAGCTTGGTGGGACGATACACTGAAGCTTTCTTT
CDR3: CVSSLVGRYTEAFF

size: NA
D: NA
V: TRBV11-2
J: TRBJ2-1
DNA: TGTGCCAGCAGACCCCAGAGTGAGAAGTTCTTC
CDR3: CASRPQSEKFF

size: NA
D: NA
V: TRBV12-3/TRBV12-4
J: TRBJ2-2
DNA: TGTGCCAACAGTTTCACAGGGTCCGGGGAGCTGTTATTT
CDR3: CANSFTGSGELLF

size: NA
D: NA
V: TRBV28
J: TRBJ1-6
DNA: TGTGCCAGCATGATGAGAGACGGTCGGGCTCCACCCCTCCACTTT
CDR3: CASMMRDGRAPPLHF

size: NA
D: TRBD1
V: TRBV6-1
J: TRBJ2-7
DNA: TGTGCCAGCAGTTGGGACAGGGTTCGATTCACCTACGAGCAGTACTTC
CDR3: CASSWDRVRFTYEQYF

size: NA
D: NA
V: TRBV28
J: TRBJ2-7
DNA: TGTACCAGCAGTTTCGGACTCGGACACCGCTCCGAGCAGTACTTC
CDR3: CTSSFGLGHRSEQYF

size: NA
D: NA
V: TRBV6-2/TRBV6-3
J: TRBJ2-6
DNA: TGTGCCAGCAGTTATAACCCCATAGATTTCTCTGGGGCCAACGTCCTGAGTTTC
CDR3: CASSYNPIDFSGANVLSF

size: few
D: NA
V: TRBV12-3/TRBV12-4
J: TRBJ2-1
DNA: TGTGCCAGCAGTTTTCATGGTTATGAGCAGTTCTTC
CDR3: CASSFHGYEQFF